This TCR beta chain stems from a study of cytomegalovirus exposure and HLA in healthy donors. The CDR3 is made up of 14 amino acids. V lost 1 base to trimming and J lost 10 bases; unmatched junction nucleotides: 5. Germline CDR1 is PRHDT and CDR2 is FYEKMQ (reference sequence). A multiplex PCR was run with 60 Vbeta primers and 13 Jbeta primers. The table came from immunoSEQ multiplex PCR; TCRdb's copy has only in-frame clones and leaves some out. The sample has roughly 120,000 clones; about 60% are singletons. The sequenced material came from PBMCs. This TCR derives from a woman younger than 45 in good health and CMV-seronegative. The chain combines TRBV13 with TRBJ1-1; 11 bases line up with TRBD1. The CDR3 nucleotides are TGTGCCAGCAGCTTAGTAAGGGACAGGGGGTCAGCTTTCTTT. It codes for CASSLVRDRGSAFF.